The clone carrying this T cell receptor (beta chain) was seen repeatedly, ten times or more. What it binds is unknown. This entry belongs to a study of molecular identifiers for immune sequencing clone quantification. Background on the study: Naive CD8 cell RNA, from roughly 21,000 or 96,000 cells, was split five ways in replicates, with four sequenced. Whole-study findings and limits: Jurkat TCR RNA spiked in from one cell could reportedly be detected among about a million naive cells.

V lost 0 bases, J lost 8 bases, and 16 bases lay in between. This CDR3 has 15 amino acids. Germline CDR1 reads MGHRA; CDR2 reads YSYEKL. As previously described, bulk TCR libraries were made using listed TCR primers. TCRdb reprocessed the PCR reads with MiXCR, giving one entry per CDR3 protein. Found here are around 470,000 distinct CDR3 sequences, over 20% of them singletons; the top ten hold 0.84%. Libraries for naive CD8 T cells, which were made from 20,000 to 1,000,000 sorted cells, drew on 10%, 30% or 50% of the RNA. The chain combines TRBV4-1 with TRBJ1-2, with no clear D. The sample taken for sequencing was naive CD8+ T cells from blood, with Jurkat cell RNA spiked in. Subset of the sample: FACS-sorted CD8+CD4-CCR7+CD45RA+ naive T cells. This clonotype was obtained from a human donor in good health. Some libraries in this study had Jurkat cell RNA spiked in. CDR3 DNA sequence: TGCGCCAGCAGCCAAGACGGACCTAACCCTCTCGGCTACACCTTC. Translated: CASSQDGPNPLGYTF.